This is a list of T cell receptor beta chains from one sample in a study of OX40 agonist ivuxolimab in advanced cancers. Sequenced by immunoSEQ multiplex PCR; TCRdb stores in-frame clones only, minus some. Of tens of thousands of clones in the sample, 84% were seen once. The material sequenced was CD4+ or CD8+ T cells sorted from blood, taken in a trial of the OX40 agonist ivuxolimab. The receptor source for this set is an adult with an advanced solid tumor such as melanoma, head and neck, liver or kidney cancer. Both conserved end residues are part of each CDR3. The order of the fields is D gene, clone size, V gene, CDR3 length, J gene, CDR3 DNA, CDR3 protein. A D gene is named only where the DNA matches it firmly. Clone size is not always given. Where it is, it says once, few, many or a class for expanded clones.

TRBD1	.	TRBV5-4	17	TRBJ2-7	TGTGCCAGCAGCCAAGATTCGGGCGACAGGGGGAGGTACGAGCAGTACTTC	CASSQDSGDRGRYEQYF
TRBD2	once	TRBV5-1	16	TRBJ2-7	TGCGCCAGCAGCCACGGGGGACTAGCGGGGACCTACGAGCAGTACTTC	CASSHGGLAGTYEQYF
.	.	TRBV6-5	14	TRBJ1-1	TGTGCCAGCAGCAACAAATACCCGAACACTGAAGCTTTCTTT	CASSNKYPNTEAFF
TRBD1	.	TRBV19	15	TRBJ1-2	TGTGCCAGTAGTATACAGGGGGCGCAAGGCTATGGCTACACCTTC	CASSIQGAQGYGYTF
.	.	TRBV12-5	13	TRBJ2-1	TGTGCTAGTGGCCGTGATCTAGCGACGGAGCAGTTCTTC	CASGRDLATEQFF
.	.	TRBV6-6	13	TRBJ2-5	TGTGCCAGCAGAAAACAGCCTCAAGAGACCCAGTACTTC	CASRKQPQETQYF
.	.	TRBV7-2	13	TRBJ2-2	TGTGCAGACCAGGGCGGAAATTTCGGGGAGCTGTTTTTT	CADQGGNFGELFF
.	.	TRBV27	16	TRBJ1-1	TGTGCCAGCAGAAGGCAGGCGGGGGGACTGAACACTGAAGCTTTCTTT	CASRRQAGGLNTEAFF
.	few	TRBV7-9	13	TRBJ2-3	TGTGCCGCGAGGAGACCCCACACAGATACGCAGTATTTT	CAARRPHTDTQYF
.	.	TRBV7-2	15	TRBJ2-1	TGTGCCAGCAGCTCCCCGGGGCTGGCCTACAATGAGCAGTTCTTC	CASSSPGLAYNEQFF
.	once	TRBV11-3	13	TRBJ1-1	TGTGCCAGCAGCTTAGTGCCCAGGGCTCCGGCTTTCTTT	CASSLVPRAPAFF
.	once	TRBV6-6	14	TRBJ2-1	TGTGCCAGCAGTTACTCGGGAGACTACAATGAGCAGTTCTTC	CASSYSGDYNEQFF
.	once	TRBV9	16	TRBJ2-2	TGTGCCAGCAGCGCCCGACTAGATTCGGACACCGGGGAGCTGTTTTTT	CASSARLDSDTGELFF
.	.	TRBV5-6	13	TRBJ2-7	TGTGCCAGCAGCTTAGACTCCTACTACGAGCAGTACTTC	CASSLDSYYEQYF
.	.	TRBV19	16	TRBJ1-1	TGTGCCAGTAGTATAGGTCCGGGTTGGGTGAACACTGAAGCTTTCTTT	CASSIGPGWVNTEAFF
.	.	TRBV7-3	14	TRBJ2-7	TGTGCCAGCAGCCCAACAGGGTTCTCCTACGAGCAGTACTTC	CASSPTGFSYEQYF
.	.	TRBV7-2	16	TRBJ2-3	TGTGCCAGCAGCTTAGTACGGGACACCAGACTAGATACGCAGTATTTT	CASSLVRDTRLDTQYF
.	.	TRBV9	14	TRBJ1-1	TGTGCCAGCAGCGCCAGTGGGGGGCGCACTGAAGCTTTCTTT	CASSASGGRTEAFF
TRBD2	.	TRBV6-5	15	TRBJ2-3	TGTGCCAGCAGTTATCGGGCGGGAGGCACAGATACGCAGTATTTT	CASSYRAGGTDTQYF
TRBD1	.	TRBV6-5	14	TRBJ1-1	TGTGCCAGCAGACTTAACGACAGGGACACTGAAGCTTTCTTT	CASRLNDRDTEAFF
.	.	TRBV6-6	11	TRBJ2-7	TGTGCCAGTCTGTTGGCAAACGAGCAGTACTTC	CASLLANEQYF
TRBD1	.	TRBV10-3	15	TRBJ2-2	TGTGCCATCACTACCGGACAGGGTGGCACCGGGGAGCTGTTTTTT	CAITTGQGGTGELFF
TRBD1	.	TRBV29-1	12	TRBJ2-7	TGCAGCGCCCGGGACAGTGACTACGAGCAGTACTTC	CSARDSDYEQYF
.	.	TRBV5-4	17	TRBJ1-3	TGTGCCAGCAGCCCTGGCCAGCTCGGATACTCTGGAAACACCATATATTTT	CASSPGQLGYSGNTIYF
.	.	TRBV7-3	13	TRBJ2-3	TGTGCCAGCAGCTCCACCTTTCTGGGTACGCAGTATTTT	CASSSTFLGTQYF
.	.	TRBV2	14	TRBJ2-2	TGTGCCAGCAGTGATCCAGGGAACACCGGGGAGCTGTTTTTT	CASSDPGNTGELFF
TRBD2	.	TRBV2	12	TRBJ2-7	TGTGCCAGCGGACTAGTGGCCTACGAGCAGTACTTC	CASGLVAYEQYF
.	.	TRBV30	13	TRBJ1-5	TGTGCCTGGAGCGGTCAGAGCAATCAGCCCCAGCATTTT	CAWSGQSNQPQHF
.	.	TRBV5-1	15	TRBJ2-1	TGCGCCAGCAGCCCGACAGCTACGACGTACAATGAGCAGTTCTTC	CASSPTATTYNEQFF
.	.	TRBV27	13	TRBJ2-1	TGTGCCAGCAGTTCCTACGGGAGACATGAGCAGTTCTTC	CASSSYGRHEQFF
TRBD1	few	TRBV7-9	14	TRBJ1-2	TGTGCCAGCAGCTTTTGGACAGGGGGAATGAGCTACACCTTC	CASSFWTGGMSYTF
.	.	TRBV7-9	13	TRBJ2-2	TGTGCCAGCAGTCTACAGGGCACCGGGGAGCTGTTTTTT	CASSLQGTGELFF
.	.	TRBV6-4	13	TRBJ1-4	TGTGCCAAGATACGTGCAACTAATGAAAAACTGTTTTTT	CAKIRATNEKLFF
TRBD1	.	TRBV19	15	TRBJ1-5	TGTGCCAGTAGTGACAGGGCGAATAGCAATCAGCCCCAGCATTTT	CASSDRANSNQPQHF
.	.	TRBV7-2	13	TRBJ2-3	TGTGCCAGCAGCTTTTCTTACACAGATACGCAGTATTTT	CASSFSYTDTQYF